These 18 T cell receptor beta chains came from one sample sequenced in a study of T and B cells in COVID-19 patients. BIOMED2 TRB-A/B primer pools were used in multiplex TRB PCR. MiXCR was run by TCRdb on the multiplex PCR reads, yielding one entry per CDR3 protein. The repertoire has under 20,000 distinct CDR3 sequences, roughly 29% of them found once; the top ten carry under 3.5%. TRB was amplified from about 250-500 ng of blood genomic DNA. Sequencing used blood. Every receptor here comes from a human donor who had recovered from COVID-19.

CDR3: CAISGRTTGDLTF. In DNA, the CDR3 is TGTGCCATCAGTGGAAGGACCACGGGAGACCTGACTTTC. The chain carries TRBV10-3 and TRBJ2-6; weak D call: TRBD2 (6 bases). V was clipped by 4 bases and J by 15 bases, with 16 bases between them. This CDR3 spans 13 amino acids. Germline CDR1 reads ENHRY; CDR2 reads SYGVKD.

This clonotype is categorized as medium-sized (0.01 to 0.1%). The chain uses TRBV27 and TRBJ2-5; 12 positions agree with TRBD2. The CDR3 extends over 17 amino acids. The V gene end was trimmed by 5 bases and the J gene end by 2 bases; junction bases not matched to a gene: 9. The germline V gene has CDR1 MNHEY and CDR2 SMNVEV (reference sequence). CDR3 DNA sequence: TGTGCCAGCAGTCGCTCTAGCGGGGGGGTAGGGCAAGAGACCCAGTACTTC. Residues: CASSRSSGGVGQETQYF.

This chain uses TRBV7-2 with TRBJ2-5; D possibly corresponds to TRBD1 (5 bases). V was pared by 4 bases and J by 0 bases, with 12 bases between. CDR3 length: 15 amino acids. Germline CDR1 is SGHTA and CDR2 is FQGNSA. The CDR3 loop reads CASSWEHRYQETQYF. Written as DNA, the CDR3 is TGTGCCAGCAGCTGGGAACACAGGTACCAAGAGACCCAGTACTTC.

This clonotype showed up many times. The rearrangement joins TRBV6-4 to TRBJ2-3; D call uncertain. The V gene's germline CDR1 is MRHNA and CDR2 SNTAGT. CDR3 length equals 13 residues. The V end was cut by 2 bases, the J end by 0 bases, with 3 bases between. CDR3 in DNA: TGTGCCAGCAGTGACGGGAGCACAGATACGCAGTATTTT. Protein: CASSDGSTDTQYF.

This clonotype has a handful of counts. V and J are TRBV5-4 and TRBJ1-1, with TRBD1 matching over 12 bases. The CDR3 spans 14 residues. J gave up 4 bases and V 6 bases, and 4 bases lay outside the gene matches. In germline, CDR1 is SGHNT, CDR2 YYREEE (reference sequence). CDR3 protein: CASTSGQGATEAFF. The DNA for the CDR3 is TGTGCCAGCACTTCGGGACAGGGGGCCACTGAAGCTTTCTTT. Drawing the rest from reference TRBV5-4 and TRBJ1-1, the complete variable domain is ETGVTQSPTHLIKTRGQQVTLRCSSQSGHNTVSWYQQALGQGPQFIFQYYREEENGRGNFPPRFSGLQFPNYSSELNVNALELDDSALYLCASTSGQGATEAFFGQGTRLTVV.

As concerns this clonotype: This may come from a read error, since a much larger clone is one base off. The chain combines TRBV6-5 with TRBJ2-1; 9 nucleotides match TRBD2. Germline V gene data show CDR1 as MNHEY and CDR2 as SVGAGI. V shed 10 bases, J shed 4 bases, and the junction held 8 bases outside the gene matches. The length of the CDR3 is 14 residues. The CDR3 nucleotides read TGTGCCACCAAACGACTAGCGGTTTACAATGAGCAGTTCTTC. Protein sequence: CATKRLAVYNEQFF.

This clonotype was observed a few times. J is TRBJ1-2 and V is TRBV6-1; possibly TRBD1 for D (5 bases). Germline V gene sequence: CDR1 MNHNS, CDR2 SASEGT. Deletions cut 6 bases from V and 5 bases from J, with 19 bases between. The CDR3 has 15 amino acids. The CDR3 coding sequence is TGTGCCAGCAGCGCCTCCGAAGGGGATGTATATGGCTACACCTTC. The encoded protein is CASSASEGDVYGYTF.

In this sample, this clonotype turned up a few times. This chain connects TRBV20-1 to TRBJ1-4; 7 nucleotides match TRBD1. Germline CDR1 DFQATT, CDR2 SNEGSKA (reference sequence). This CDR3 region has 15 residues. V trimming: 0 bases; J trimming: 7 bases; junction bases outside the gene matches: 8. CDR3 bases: TGCAGTGCTAGAGATCGTTGGGCAGGGGGTGAAAAACTGTTTTTT. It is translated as CSARDRWAGGEKLFF.

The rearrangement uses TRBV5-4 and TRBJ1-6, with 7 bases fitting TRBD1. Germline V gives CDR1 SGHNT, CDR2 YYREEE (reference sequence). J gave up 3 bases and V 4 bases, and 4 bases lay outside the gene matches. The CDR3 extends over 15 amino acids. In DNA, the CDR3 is TGTGCCAGCAGCACCCGACAGGGCTATAATTCACCCCTCCACTTT. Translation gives CASSTRQGYNSPLHF.

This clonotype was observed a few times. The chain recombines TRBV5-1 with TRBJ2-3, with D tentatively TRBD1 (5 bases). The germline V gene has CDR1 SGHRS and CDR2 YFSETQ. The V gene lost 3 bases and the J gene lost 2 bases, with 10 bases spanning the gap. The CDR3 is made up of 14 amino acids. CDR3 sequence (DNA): TGCGCCAGCAGCTCCTCGACAGTCACAGATACGCAGTATTTT. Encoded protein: CASSSSTVTDTQYF.

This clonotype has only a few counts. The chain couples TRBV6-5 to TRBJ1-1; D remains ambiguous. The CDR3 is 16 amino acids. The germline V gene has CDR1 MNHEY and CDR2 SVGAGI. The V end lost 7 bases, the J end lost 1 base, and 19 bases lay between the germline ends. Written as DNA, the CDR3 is TGTGCCAGCACCAGATTCGGGAAGACCGGGAACACTGAAGCTTTCTTT. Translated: CASTRFGKTGNTEAFF.

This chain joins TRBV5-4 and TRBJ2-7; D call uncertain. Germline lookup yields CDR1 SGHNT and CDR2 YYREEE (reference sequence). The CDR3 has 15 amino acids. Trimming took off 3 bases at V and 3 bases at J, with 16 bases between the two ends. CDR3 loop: CASSSDPVLIYEQYF. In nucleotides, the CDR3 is TGTGCCAGCAGCTCGGATCCGGTCCTCATCTACGAGCAGTACTTC.

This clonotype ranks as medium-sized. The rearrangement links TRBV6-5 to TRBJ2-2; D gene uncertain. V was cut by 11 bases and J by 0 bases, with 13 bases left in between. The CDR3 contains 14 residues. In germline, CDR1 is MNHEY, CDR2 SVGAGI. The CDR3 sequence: CARRPKSNTGELFF. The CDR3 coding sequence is TGTGCCCGCCGCCCCAAATCGAACACCGGGGAGCTGTTTTTT.

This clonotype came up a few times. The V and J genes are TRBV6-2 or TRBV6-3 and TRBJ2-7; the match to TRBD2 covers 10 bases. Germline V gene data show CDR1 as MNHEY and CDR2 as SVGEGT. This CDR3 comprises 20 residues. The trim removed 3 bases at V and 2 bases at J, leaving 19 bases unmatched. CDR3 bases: TGTGCCAGCAGTTATCTAATTACGGCTAGCGGGGGCCCGAATACCTACGAGCAGTACTTC. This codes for CASSYLITASGGPNTYEQYF.

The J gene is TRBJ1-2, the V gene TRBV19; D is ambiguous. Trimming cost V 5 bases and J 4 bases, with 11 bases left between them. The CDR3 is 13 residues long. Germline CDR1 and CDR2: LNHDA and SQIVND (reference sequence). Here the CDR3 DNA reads TGTGCCAGTAGTCTGCATGAGAGCTATGGCTACACCTTC. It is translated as CASSLHESYGYTF.

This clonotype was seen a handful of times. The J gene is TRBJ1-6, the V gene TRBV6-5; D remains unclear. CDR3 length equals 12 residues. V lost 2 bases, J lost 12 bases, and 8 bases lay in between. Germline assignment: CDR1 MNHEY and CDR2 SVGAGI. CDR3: CASSYRGGPLHF. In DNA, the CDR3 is TGTGCCAGCAGTTACCGAGGAGGACCCCTCCACTTT.

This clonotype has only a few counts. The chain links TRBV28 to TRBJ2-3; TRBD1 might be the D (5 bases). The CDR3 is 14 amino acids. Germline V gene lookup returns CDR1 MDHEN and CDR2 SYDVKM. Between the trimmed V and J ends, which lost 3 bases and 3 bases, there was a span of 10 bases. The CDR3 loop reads CASSFLQGTDTQYF. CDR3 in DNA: TGTGCCAGCAGTTTCTTGCAGGGAACAGATACGCAGTATTTT.

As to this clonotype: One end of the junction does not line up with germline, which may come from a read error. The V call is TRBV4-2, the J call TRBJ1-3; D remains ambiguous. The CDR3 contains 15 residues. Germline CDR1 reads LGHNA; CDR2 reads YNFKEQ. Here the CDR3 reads CASSQDGQAGNTIYF. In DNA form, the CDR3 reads TGCGCCAGCAGCCAAGATGGGCAGGCCGGAAACACCATATATTTT.